Listed here are 3 T cell receptor beta chains from one sample, sequenced in a study of control samples from healthy donors and cancer patients. TCRdb's copy holds only in-frame clones and misses some; the assay was immunoSEQ multiplex PCR. There are roughly 100,000 clones in the sample; 70% to 90% occur only once, and approximately 14% lies in the top ten. The sequenced material came from blood. Receptor source: a man aged 25-45 years in good health.

The CDR3 sequence: CASSIKTGDETQYF. For the CDR3, the DNA is TGTGCCAGCAGCATTAAGACAGGGGACGAGACCCAGTACTTC. The rearrangement uses TRBV11-2 and TRBJ2-5; TRBD1 matches at 8 bases. V was clipped by 5 bases and J by 5 bases; unmatched bases: 7. Germline assignment: CDR1 SGHAT and CDR2 FQNNGV. The CDR3 is made up of 14 amino acids.

J is TRBJ1-2 and V is TRBV6-5; D ambiguous. Germline V lookup: CDR1 MNHEY, CDR2 SVGAGI. The germline V and J ends were trimmed by 6 bases and 1 base, with 9 bases remaining between them. This CDR3 comprises 13 residues. The CDR3 nucleotides read TGTGCCAGCAGGCAGGACCGTAACTATGGCTACACCTTC. Protein sequence: CASRQDRNYGYTF.

DNA for the CDR3: TGCGCCAGCCGCGGGATCGCCCGGCCTACGAACACCGGGGAGCTGTTTTTT. This sequence encodes CASRGIARPTNTGELFF. V gene TRBV23-1 combines with J gene TRBJ2-2; weak D call: TRBD2 (6 bases). TRBV23-1 carries the ORF label, with uncertain function. V was cut by 8 bases and J by 0 bases, with 19 bases left in between. This CDR3 is built from 17 residues.